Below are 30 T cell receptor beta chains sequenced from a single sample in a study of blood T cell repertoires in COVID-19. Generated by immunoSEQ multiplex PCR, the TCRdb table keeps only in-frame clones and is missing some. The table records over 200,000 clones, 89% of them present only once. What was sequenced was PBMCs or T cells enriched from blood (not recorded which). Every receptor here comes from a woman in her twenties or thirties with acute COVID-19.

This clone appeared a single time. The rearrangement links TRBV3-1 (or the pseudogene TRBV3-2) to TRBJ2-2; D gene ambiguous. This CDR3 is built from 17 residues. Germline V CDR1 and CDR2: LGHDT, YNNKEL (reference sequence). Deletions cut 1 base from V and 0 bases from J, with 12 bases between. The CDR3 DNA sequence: TGTGCCAGCAGCCAAGGGGCCAACGGCCCGAACACCGGGGAGCTGTTTTTT. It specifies CASSQGANGPNTGELFF.

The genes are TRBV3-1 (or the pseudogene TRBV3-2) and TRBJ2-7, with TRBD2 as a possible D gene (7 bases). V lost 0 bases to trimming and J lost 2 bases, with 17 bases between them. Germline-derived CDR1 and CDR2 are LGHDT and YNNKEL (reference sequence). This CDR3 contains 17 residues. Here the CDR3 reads CASSQDDQGRGAYEQYF. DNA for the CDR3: TGTGCCAGCAGCCAAGACGATCAAGGGAGGGGGGCCTACGAGCAGTACTTC.

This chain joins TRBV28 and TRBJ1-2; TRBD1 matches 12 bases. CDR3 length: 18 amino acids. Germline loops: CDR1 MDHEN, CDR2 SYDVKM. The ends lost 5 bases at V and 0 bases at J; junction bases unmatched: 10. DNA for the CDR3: TGTGCCAGCAGTGTTAATCCGGGACAGGGGGCAACTAACTATGGCTACACCTTC. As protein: CASSVNPGQGATNYGYTF.

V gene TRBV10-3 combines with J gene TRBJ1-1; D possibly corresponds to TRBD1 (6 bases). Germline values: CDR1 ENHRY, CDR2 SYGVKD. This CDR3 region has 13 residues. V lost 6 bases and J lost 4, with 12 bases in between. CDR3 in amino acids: CAISPGTFTEAFF. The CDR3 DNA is TGTGCCATCAGCCCGGGGACATTCACTGAAGCTTTCTTT.

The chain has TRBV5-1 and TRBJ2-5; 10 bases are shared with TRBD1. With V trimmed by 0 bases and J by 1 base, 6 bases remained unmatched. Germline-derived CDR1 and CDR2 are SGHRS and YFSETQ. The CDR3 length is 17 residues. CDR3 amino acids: CASSLGSGTGVQETQYF. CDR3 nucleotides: TGCGCCAGCAGCTTGGGGTCGGGGACAGGGGTCCAAGAGACCCAGTACTTC.

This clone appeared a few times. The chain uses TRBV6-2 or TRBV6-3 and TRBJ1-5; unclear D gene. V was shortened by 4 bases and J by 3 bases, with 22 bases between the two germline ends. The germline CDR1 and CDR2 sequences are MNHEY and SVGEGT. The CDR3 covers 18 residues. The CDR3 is CASSFSMTTGRNNQPQHF. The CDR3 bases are TGTGCCAGCAGTTTCTCAATGACTACGGGGAGAAACAATCAGCCCCAGCATTTT.

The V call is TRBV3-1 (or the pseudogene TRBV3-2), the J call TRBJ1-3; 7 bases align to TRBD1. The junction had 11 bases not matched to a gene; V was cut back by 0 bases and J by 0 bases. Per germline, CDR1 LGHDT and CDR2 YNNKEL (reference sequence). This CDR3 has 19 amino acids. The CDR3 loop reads CASSQEKRTGPSSGNTIYF. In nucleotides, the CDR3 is TGTGCCAGCAGCCAAGAGAAAAGGACAGGACCTTCCTCTGGAAACACCATATATTTT.

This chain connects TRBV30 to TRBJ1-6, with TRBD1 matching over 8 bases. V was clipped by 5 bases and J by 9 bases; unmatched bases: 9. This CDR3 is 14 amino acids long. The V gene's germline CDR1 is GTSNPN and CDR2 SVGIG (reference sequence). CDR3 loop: CAWVYTGGGSPLHF. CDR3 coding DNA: TGTGCCTGGGTTTATACAGGGGGAGGTTCACCCCTCCACTTT. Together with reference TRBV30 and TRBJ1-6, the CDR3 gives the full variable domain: SQTIHQWPATLVQPVGSPLSLECTVEGTSNPNLYWYRQAAGRGLQLLFYSVGIGQISSEVPQNLSASRPQDRQFILSSKKLLLSDSGFYLCAWVYTGGGSPLHFGNGTRLTVT.

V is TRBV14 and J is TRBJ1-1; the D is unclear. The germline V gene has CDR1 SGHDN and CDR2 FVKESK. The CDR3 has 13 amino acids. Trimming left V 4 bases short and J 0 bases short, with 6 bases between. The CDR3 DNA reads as TGTGCCAGCAGCCCCTACCTGAACACTGAAGCTTTCTTT. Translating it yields CASSPYLNTEAFF.

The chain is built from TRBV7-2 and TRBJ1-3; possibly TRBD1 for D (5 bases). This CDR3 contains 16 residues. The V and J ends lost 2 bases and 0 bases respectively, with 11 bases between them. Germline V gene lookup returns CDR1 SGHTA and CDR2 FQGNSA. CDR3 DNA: TGTGCCAGCAGCTTACGAATAGGGGTCTCTGGAAACACCATATATTTT. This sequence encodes CASSLRIGVSGNTIYF.

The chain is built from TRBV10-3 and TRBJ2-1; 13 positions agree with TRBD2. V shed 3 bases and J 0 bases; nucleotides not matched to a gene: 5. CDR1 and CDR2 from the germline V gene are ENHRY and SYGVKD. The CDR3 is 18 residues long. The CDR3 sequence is CAISEQGLAGSSYNEQFF. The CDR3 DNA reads TGTGCCATCAGTGAACAGGGACTAGCGGGGAGCTCCTACAATGAGCAGTTCTTC.

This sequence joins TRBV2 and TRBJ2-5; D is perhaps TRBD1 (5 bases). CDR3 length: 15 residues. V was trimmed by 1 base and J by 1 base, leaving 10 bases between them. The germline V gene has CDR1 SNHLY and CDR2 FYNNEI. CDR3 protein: CASSEEATVQETQYF. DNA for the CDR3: TGTGCCAGCAGTGAAGAGGCGACAGTCCAAGAGACCCAGTACTTC.

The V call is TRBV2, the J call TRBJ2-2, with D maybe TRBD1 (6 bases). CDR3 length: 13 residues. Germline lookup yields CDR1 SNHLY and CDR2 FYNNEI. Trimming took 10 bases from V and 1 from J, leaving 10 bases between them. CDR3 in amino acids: CATLDRNTGELFF. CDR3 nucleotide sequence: TGTGCCACCTTGGACAGGAACACCGGGGAGCTGTTTTTT.

DNA of the CDR3: TGCGCCAGCAGCTCCCCGACAACAGATACGCAGTATTTT. This encodes CASSSPTTDTQYF. The V and J genes are TRBV5-1 and TRBJ2-3; no clear D gene. Germline assignment: CDR1 SGHRS and CDR2 YFSETQ. Trimming took 3 bases from V and 3 from J, leaving 8 bases between them. There are 13 residues in the CDR3.

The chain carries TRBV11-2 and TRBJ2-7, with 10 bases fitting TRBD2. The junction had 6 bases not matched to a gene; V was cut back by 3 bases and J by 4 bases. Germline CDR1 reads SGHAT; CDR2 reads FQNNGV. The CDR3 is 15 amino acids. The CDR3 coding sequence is TGTGCCAGCAGCTTGCTAGCGGGGGTTCGTTACGAGCAGTACTTC. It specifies CASSLLAGVRYEQYF.

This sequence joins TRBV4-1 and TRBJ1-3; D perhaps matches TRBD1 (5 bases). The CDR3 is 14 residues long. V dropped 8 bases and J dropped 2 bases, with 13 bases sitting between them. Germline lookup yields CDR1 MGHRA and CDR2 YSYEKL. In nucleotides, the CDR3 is TGCGCCAGCTGCCCAACAGGTACTGGAAACACCATATATTTT. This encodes CASCPTGTGNTIYF.

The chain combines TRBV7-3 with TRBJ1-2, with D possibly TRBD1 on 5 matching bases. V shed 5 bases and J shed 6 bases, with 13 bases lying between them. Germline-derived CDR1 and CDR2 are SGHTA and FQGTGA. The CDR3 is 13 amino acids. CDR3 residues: CASSLRAWDGYTF. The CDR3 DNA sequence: TGTGCCAGCAGCCTCAGGGCCTGGGATGGCTACACCTTC.

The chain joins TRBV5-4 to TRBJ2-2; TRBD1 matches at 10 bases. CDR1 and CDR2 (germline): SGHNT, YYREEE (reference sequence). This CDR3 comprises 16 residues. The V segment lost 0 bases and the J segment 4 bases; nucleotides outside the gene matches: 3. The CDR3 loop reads CASSLVWTGGTGELFF. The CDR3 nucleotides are TGTGCCAGCAGCTTGGTCTGGACAGGGGGCACCGGGGAGCTGTTTTTT.

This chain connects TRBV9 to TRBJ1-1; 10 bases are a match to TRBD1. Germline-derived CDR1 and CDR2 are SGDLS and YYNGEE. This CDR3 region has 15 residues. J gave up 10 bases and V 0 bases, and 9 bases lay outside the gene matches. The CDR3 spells CASSVEGTGDIVAFF. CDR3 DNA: TGTGCCAGCAGCGTAGAAGGGACAGGGGATATCGTAGCTTTCTTT.

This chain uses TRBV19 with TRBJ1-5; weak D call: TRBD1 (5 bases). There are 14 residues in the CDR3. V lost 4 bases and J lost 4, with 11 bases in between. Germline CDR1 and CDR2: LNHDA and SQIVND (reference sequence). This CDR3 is CASSTFDRNQPQHF. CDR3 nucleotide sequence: TGTGCCAGTAGTACCTTCGACAGAAATCAGCCCCAGCATTTT.

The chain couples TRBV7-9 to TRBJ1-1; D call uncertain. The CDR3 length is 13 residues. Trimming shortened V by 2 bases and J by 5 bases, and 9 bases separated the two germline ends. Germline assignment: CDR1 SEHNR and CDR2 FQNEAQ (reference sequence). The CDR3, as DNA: TGTGCCAGCAGCTTATCCGACAAAACTGAAGCTTTCTTT. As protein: CASSLSDKTEAFF.

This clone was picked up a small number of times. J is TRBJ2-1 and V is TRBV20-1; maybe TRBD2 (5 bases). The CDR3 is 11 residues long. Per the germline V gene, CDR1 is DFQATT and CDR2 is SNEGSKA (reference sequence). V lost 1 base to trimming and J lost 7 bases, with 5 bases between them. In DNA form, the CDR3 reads TGCAGTGCTAGAGCGGGGAATGAGCAGTTCTTC. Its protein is CSARAGNEQFF.

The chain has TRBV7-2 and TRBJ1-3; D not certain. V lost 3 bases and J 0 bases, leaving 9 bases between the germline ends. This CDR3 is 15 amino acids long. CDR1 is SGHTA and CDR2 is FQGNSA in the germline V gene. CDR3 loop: CASSFSAYSGNTIYF. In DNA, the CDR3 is TGTGCCAGCAGCTTCTCAGCGTACTCTGGAAACACCATATATTTT.

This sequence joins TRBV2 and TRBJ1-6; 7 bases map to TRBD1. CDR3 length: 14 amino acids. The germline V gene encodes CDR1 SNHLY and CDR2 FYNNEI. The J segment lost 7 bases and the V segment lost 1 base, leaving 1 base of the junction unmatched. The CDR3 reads CASSEETGNSPLHF. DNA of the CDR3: TGTGCCAGCAGTGAAGAGACAGGGAATTCACCCCTCCACTTT.

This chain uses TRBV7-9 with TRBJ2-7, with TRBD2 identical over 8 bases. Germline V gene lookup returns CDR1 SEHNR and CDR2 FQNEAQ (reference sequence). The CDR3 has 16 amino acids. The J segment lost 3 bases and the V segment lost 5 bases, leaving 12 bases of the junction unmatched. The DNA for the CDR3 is TGTGCCAGCAGCCCGTACAGTAGCGGGGCGTACTACGAGCAGTACTTC. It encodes CASSPYSSGAYYEQYF.

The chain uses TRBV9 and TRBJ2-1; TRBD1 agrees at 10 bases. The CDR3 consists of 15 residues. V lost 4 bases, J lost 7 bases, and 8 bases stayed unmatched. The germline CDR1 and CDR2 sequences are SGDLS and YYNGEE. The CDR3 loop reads CASSPGQGGRNEQFF. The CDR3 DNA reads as TGTGCCAGCAGCCCCGGACAGGGGGGGCGGAATGAGCAGTTCTTC.

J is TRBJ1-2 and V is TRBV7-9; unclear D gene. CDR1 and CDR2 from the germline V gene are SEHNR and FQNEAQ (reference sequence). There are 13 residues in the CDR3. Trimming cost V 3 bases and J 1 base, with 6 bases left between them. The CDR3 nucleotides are TGTGCCAGCAGCTTCGACAATAACTATGGCTACACCTTC. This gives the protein CASSFDNNYGYTF.

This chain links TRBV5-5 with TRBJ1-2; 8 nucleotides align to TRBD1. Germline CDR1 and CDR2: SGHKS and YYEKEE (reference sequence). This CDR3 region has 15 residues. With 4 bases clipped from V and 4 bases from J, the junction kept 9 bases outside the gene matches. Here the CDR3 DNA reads TGTGCCAGCAGCCTCGACAGGGGAGAGGCCTATGGCTACACCTTC. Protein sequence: CASSLDRGEAYGYTF.

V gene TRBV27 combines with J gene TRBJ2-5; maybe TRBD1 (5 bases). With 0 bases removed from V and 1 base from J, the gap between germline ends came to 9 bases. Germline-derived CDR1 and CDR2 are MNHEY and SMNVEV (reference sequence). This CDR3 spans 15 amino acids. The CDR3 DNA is TGTGCCAGCAGTTTATCGTACAGGCCCCAAGAGACCCAGTACTTC. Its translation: CASSLSYRPQETQYF.

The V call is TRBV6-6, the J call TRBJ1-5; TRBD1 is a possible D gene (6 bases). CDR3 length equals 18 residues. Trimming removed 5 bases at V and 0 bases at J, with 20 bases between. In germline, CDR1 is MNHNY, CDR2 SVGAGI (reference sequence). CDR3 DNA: TGTGCCAGCAGTCGGACAGTCCCCGGTATCTATAGCAATCAGCCCCAGCATTTT. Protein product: CASSRTVPGIYSNQPQHF.